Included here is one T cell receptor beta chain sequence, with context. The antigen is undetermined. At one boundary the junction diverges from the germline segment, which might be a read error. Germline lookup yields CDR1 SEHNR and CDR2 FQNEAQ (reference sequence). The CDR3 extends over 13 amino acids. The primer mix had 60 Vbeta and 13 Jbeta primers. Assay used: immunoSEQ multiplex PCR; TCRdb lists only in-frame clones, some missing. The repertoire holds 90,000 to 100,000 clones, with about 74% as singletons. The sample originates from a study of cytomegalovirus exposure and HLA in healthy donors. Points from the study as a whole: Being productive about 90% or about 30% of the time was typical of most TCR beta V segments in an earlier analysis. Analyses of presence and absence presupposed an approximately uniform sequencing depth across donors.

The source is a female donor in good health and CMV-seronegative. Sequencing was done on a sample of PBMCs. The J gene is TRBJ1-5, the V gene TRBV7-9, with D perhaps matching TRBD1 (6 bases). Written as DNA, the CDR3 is TGTTCCAGCAGCTCGCCAACAGGGTCGCCCCAGCATTTT. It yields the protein CSSSSPTGSPQHF.